The 6 T cell receptor beta chains reported below all come from one sample, sequenced in a study of regulatory T cells in long-lasting Graves disease. As for time point: newly diagnosed GD, antithyroid drugs for less than 3 months. The TCR library used RNA extracted from PBMCs. Assembly of TCR beta libraries relied on iRepertoire HTBI primers together with Arm-PCR of CDR3 regions. TCRdb itself ran the multiplex PCR reads through MiXCR, one entry per CDR3 protein. This table holds about 470,000 distinct CDR3 sequences, 15% found once. The same sample was also used in a study of T cells in Graves' hyperthyroidism and ophthalmopathy.

This material consisted of peripheral blood mononuclear cells (PBMCs), taken at new diagnosis, from a patient treated with antithyroid drugs. These receptors all stem from a woman aged 25-40 years with Graves disease.

This clonotype was seen many times. The chain joins TRBV7-9 to TRBJ2-3, with D possibly being TRBD1 (6 bases). CDR3 length: 15 residues. V lost 1 base, J lost 0 bases, and 8 bases lay in between. The germline CDR1 and CDR2 sequences are SEHNR and FQNEAQ (reference sequence). The CDR3 region has the DNA TGTGCCAGCAGCTTAGTCGGACAGAGCACAGATACGCAGTATTTT. The encoded protein is CASSLVGQSTDTQYF. The full variable domain, with the rest looked up from reference TRBV7-9 and TRBJ2-3, is DTGVSQNPRHKITKRGQNVTFRCDPISEHNRLYWYRQTLGQGPEFLTYFQNEAQLEKSRLLSDRFSAERPKGSFSTLEIQRTEQGDSAMYLCASSLVGQSTDTQYFGPGTRLTVL.

This clonotype has ten or more counts. This chain uses TRBV30 with TRBJ2-7; the D is unclear. V lost 0 bases, J lost 4 bases, and 7 bases lay in between. Looked up from germline, CDR1 is GTSNPN and CDR2 is SVGIG (reference sequence). This CDR3 region has 12 residues. Here the CDR3 reads CAWSVTAYEQYF. The CDR3 DNA sequence: TGTGCCTGGAGTGTAACGGCGTACGAGCAGTACTTC. The whole variable domain, remainder taken from reference TRBV30 and TRBJ2-7, is SQTIHQWPATLVQPVGSPLSLECTVEGTSNPNLYWYRQAAGRGLQLLFYSVGIGQISSEVPQNLSASRPQDRQFILSSKKLLLSDSGFYLCAWSVTAYEQYFGPGTRLTVT.

This clonotype was seen ten or more times. The chain recombines TRBV18 with TRBJ1-1, with 7 bases that match TRBD1. The V gene end was trimmed by 0 bases and the J gene end by 4 bases; junction bases not matched to a gene: 5. Germline V gene data show CDR1 as KGHSH and CDR2 as LQKENI. CDR3 length: 15 amino acids. CDR3 amino acids: CASSPPGAGGTEAFF. The CDR3 bases are TGTGCCAGCTCACCACCGGGGGCAGGGGGCACTGAAGCTTTCTTT.

This clonotype was observed at least ten times. For the CDR3, the DNA is TGTGCCAGCTCACCAACAACAGCGGGAGGGAACACTGAAGCTTTCTTT. Protein: CASSPTTAGGNTEAFF. The chain employs TRBV18 and TRBJ1-1; no definite D call. The CDR3 is 16 amino acids. V was cut by 2 bases and J by 1 base, with 14 bases left in between. Germline V gene lookup returns CDR1 KGHSH and CDR2 LQKENI.

This clonotype was counted many times. The chain is built from TRBV30 and TRBJ1-5; no clear D gene. From germline, CDR1 is GTSNPN and CDR2 SVGIG (reference sequence). The CDR3 has 13 amino acids. V lost 0 bases and J lost 3, with 6 bases in between. CDR3 nucleotides: TGTGCCTGGAGTGTAGAGTACAATCAGCCCCAGCATTTT. It translates to CAWSVEYNQPQHF.

The table lists this clonotype with many counts. The chain is built from TRBV5-8 and TRBJ1-1, with D perhaps matching TRBD1 (5 bases). Trimming removed 0 bases at V and 11 bases at J, with 14 bases between. This CDR3 comprises 13 residues. Germline values: CDR1 SGHTS, CDR2 YDEGEE. The CDR3 coding sequence is TGTGCCAGCAGCTTGGGTCCAGGGCTCTTGGCTTTCTTT. As protein: CASSLGPGLLAFF.